A selection of T cell receptor beta chains follows, all from one sample in a study of T cell responses to AZD1222 COVID-19 vaccine. Clones were read by immunoSEQ multiplex PCR, and TCRdb kept only the in-frame ones, dropping some. In the table there are about 160,000 clones, approximately 92% of which are singletons. Sequenced here: peripheral blood, sampled 28 days after the second AZD1222 dose. These receptor sequences come from an adult who received the AZD1222 COVID-19 vaccine. CDR3s include the opening cysteine and the closing phenylalanine or tryptophan. Fields, in order: clone size, V gene, J gene, D gene, CDR3 protein, CDR3 DNA. The D gene is left open where the match is weak. Where a row states a size, it is once, few, many or the class of an expanded clone; other rows omit it.

.	TRBV11-3	TRBJ2-3	TRBD2	CASSLGTSKDTQYF	TGTGCCAGCAGCTTAGGGACTAGCAAAGATACGCAGTATTTT
.	TRBV2	TRBJ2-2	TRBD2	CAGRLAGGTGELFF	TGTGCCGGACGACTAGCGGGAGGGACCGGGGAGCTGTTTTTT
once	TRBV19	TRBJ2-2	TRBD2	CASVTSGLKNTGELFF	TGTGCCAGTGTGACTAGCGGGCTCAAGAACACCGGGGAGCTGTTTTTT
.	TRBV27	TRBJ2-7	.	CASSLPGYEQYF	TGTGCCAGCAGTTTACCAGGGTACGAGCAGTACTTC
.	TRBV5-1	TRBJ2-3	TRBD1	CASSRGTGNVDTQYF	TGCGCCAGCAGCCGAGGGACAGGGAATGTAGATACGCAGTATTTT
.	TRBV7-3	TRBJ2-5	.	CASSLGAAETQYF	TGTGCCAGCAGCCTGGGCGCCGCCGAGACCCAGTACTTC
.	TRBV28	TRBJ1-2	.	CASSWGLYGYTF	TGTGCCAGCAGTTGGGGACTTTATGGCTACACCTTC
.	TRBV2	TRBJ1-6	.	CASSEEEGSPLHF	TGTGCCAGCAGTGAAGAGGAGGGTTCACCCCTCCACTTT
.	TRBV28	TRBJ1-3	.	CASSLFMSSGNTIYF	TGTGCCAGCAGTTTGTTCATGAGCTCTGGAAACACCATATATTTT
.	TRBV19	TRBJ1-1	.	CASSIPDRGNTEAFF	TGTGCCAGTAGTATCCCTGACCGGGGGAACACTGAAGCTTTCTTT
once	TRBV6-5	TRBJ2-5	.	CASSPSGGGETQYF	TGTGCCAGCAGCCCCTCTGGGGGCGGGGAGACCCAGTACTTC
.	TRBV4-1	TRBJ2-5	TRBD2	CASSQEATSGVQETQYF	TGCGCCAGCAGCCAAGAAGCGACTAGCGGGGTACAAGAGACCCAGTACTTC
.	TRBV29-1	TRBJ1-1	.	CSVGSLLRRDTEAFF	TGCAGCGTTGGGTCCCTTTTAAGGAGGGACACTGAAGCTTTCTTT
.	TRBV7-8	TRBJ1-5	.	CASSVSGWPSNQPQHF	TGTGCCAGCAGCGTAAGCGGTTGGCCGAGCAATCAGCCCCAGCATTTT
.	TRBV7-9	TRBJ1-2	TRBD1	CASSAGQGTYGYTF	TGTGCCAGCAGCGCCGGACAGGGTACCTATGGCTACACCTTC
.	TRBV27	TRBJ1-2	.	CASKVAANYGYTF	TGTGCCAGCAAGGTAGCGGCTAACTATGGCTACACCTTC
.	TRBV9	TRBJ2-1	.	CASSVVPSSSYNEQFF	TGTGCCAGCAGCGTAGTCCCCTCGAGCTCCTACAATGAGCAGTTCTTC
.	TRBV4-2	TRBJ2-7	TRBD2	CASSQEISGRDYSYEQYF	TGTGCCAGCAGCCAAGAGATTTCAGGGAGGGACTACTCCTACGAGCAGTACTTC